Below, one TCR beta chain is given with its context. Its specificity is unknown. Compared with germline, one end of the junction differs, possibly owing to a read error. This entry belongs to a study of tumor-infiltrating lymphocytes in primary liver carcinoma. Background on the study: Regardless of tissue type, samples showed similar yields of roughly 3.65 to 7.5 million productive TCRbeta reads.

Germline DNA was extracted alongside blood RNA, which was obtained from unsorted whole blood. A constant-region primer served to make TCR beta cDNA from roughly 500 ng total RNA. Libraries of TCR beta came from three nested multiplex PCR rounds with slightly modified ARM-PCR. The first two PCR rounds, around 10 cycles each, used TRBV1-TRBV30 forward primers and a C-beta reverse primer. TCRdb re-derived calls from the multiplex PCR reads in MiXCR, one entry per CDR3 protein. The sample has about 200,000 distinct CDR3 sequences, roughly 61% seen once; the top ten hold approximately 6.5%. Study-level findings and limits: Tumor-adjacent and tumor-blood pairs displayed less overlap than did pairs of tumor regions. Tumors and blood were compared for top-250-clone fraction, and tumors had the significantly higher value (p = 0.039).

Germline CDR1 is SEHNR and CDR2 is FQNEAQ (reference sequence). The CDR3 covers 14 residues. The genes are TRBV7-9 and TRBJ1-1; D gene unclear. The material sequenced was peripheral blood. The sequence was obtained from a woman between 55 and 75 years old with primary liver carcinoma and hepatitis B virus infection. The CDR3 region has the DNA TGTGCCAGTAGCTCCCCGAGTCCTAACACTGAAGCTTTCTTT. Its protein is CASSSPSPNTEAFF.